The rows below give T cell receptor beta chains drawn from one sample of a study of cytomegalovirus exposure and HLA in healthy donors. TCRdb keeps only in-frame clones here, not all; method: immunoSEQ multiplex PCR. The repertoire holds 150,000 to 200,000 clones, approximately 81% seen once, with 2% to 2.5% in the top ten. Sequencing input: PBMCs. The receptor set was obtained from a woman between 45 and 65 years old in good health and CMV-seronegative. Both conserved end residues are part of each CDR3. The D gene is left open where the match is weak. Clone size is shown for a subset of rows, as once, few, many or a class of expanded clone.

DNA	CDR3	V	J	D	size
TGTGCCAGCAGCCCCGGGACAGCTAGCAATCAGCCCCAGCATTTT	CASSPGTASNQPQHF	TRBV7-2	TRBJ1-5	TRBD1	-
TGTGCCAGCAGCGGGAACAGGGTAGGCGATGAAAAACTGTTTTTT	CASSGNRVGDEKLFF	TRBV9	TRBJ1-4	-	-
TGTGCCAGCAGTTTATTTGGAGGGCCTGGCTACGAGCAGTACTTC	CASSLFGGPGYEQYF	TRBV28	TRBJ2-7	-	-
TGTGCCAGCAGTACCGGGACAGGGATAGGCTACACCTTC	CASSTGTGIGYTF	TRBV6-6	TRBJ1-2	TRBD1	-
TGTGCCAGCAGCGTAGCTCAGGGGAGAGGGACCTTC	CASSVAQGRGTF	TRBV9	TRBJ1-2	-	-
TGCGCCAGCAGATCGACTAGCGGGGTTTACAATGAGCAGTTCTTC	CASRSTSGVYNEQFF	TRBV5-1	TRBJ2-1	TRBD2	-
TGTGCCATCAGGCCGGGACAGGACAATGAGCAGTTCTTC	CAIRPGQDNEQFF	TRBV10-3	TRBJ2-1	TRBD1	-
TGTTCCAGCAGACGGGAGGGCGGGAGTACAGATACGCAGTATTTT	CSSRREGGSTDTQYF	TRBV7-9	TRBJ2-3	TRBD2	-
TGTGCCACCAGCAGAGGTGAGGGTCTTGCCTACGAGCAGTACTTC	CATSRGEGLAYEQYF	TRBV15	TRBJ2-7	-	-
TGTGCCAGCAGTTACCAACTGACAGATACGCAGTATTTT	CASSYQLTDTQYF	TRBV6-6	TRBJ2-3	-	-
TGCGCCAGCAGCTTGGTCCCCGGGGAAAACATTCAGTACTTC	CASSLVPGENIQYF	TRBV5-1	TRBJ2-4	-	-
TGTGCCAGCAGTATTATACAGGGGAACACAGATACGCAGTATTTT	CASSIIQGNTDTQYF	TRBV2	TRBJ2-3	TRBD1	-
TGTGCCAGCAGCTTTAGGGGGGGACGAGGCTACACCTTC	CASSFRGGRGYTF	TRBV7-2	TRBJ1-2	-	few
TGTGCCATCAGTCCAGGGGGCGCCGGCTATGGCTACACCTTC	CAISPGGAGYGYTF	TRBV10-3	TRBJ1-2	TRBD1	-
TGCAGCGTCGAACCAACTAGCGCTGAGCAGTTCTTC	CSVEPTSAEQFF	TRBV29-1	TRBJ2-1	TRBD2	-
TGTGCCAGCAGCCCACAGGGTCTTGGGTATAATTCACCCCTCCACTTT	CASSPQGLGYNSPLHF	TRBV7-6	TRBJ1-6	-	-
TGTGCCTGGGCAGACCCTGGGACTAGCGGGAGGGAGACCCAGTACTTC	CAWADPGTSGRETQYF	TRBV30	TRBJ2-5	TRBD2	-
TGCGCCAGCAGCGGGGGACAGGGGACCTATGGCTACACCTTC	CASSGGQGTYGYTF	TRBV5-1	TRBJ1-2	TRBD1	-
TGTGCCAGCAGCTTAGTCTCCGGGACAGGGTTCGGCGAGCAGTACTTC	CASSLVSGTGFGEQYF	TRBV7-9	TRBJ2-7	TRBD1	-
TGTGCCAGCAGTGAATCGTCGGCAGGGAATAATTCACCCCTCCACTTT	CASSESSAGNNSPLHF	TRBV25-1	TRBJ1-6	-	-
TGTGCCAGCAGTTTTCTAGCGGCTAGGGAGCAGTACTTC	CASSFLAAREQYF	TRBV28	TRBJ2-7	TRBD2	-
TGTGCCAGCAGTCCCGAAGGGCGGGGAAGGAGCAATCAGCCCCAGCATTTT	CASSPEGRGRSNQPQHF	TRBV28	TRBJ1-5	-	-
TGTGCCAGCAGCTCGCAGGGGGCGAGCAATCAGCCCCAGCATTTT	CASSSQGASNQPQHF	TRBV7-9	TRBJ1-5	TRBD1	-
TGCGCCAGCAGCCAGGGATCAGACAGCGAGTATGGCTACACCTTC	CASSQGSDSEYGYTF	TRBV4-3	TRBJ1-2	-	-
TGTGCCAGCAGCCAACCATTTGACGGGGTTGAAGCTTTCTTT	CASSQPFDGVEAFF	TRBV4-2	TRBJ1-1	-	-
TGTGCCAGCAGCCGGGCGGGGGGGTCCTACAATGAGCAGTTCTTC	CASSRAGGSYNEQFF	TRBV11-2	TRBJ2-1	TRBD2	-
TGTGCCAGCAGCACCGGACTAGCGGGGGGCTCGTACCAAGAGACCCAGTACTTC	CASSTGLAGGSYQETQYF	TRBV11-3	TRBJ2-5	TRBD2	-
TGTGCCAGCACTGAAGCGGGGGGCCCTAGCACAGATACGCAGTATTTT	CASTEAGGPSTDTQYF	TRBV28	TRBJ2-3	TRBD2	-
TGTGCCAGCAGCCCCGGTGAGCTCGGGGAGACCCAGTACTTC	CASSPGELGETQYF	TRBV7-8	TRBJ2-5	-	-
TGTGCCAGCAGTGACTCGAGGTCTCCCGGGGAGCTGTTTTTT	CASSDSRSPGELFF	TRBV6-4	TRBJ2-2	-	many
TGTGCCAGCAGTTTAATGGGGACAGGGAGCTCCTACGAGCAGTACTTC	CASSLMGTGSSYEQYF	TRBV27	TRBJ2-7	TRBD1	-
TGCGCCAGCAGCCAAGCGGGGTCTGGGGCCAACGTCCTGACTTTC	CASSQAGSGANVLTF	TRBV5-4	TRBJ2-6	TRBD2	-
TGTGCCAGCAGCCAAGATTTAGCGATCGGGAACACCATATATTTT	CASSQDLAIGNTIYF	TRBV14	TRBJ1-3	-	once
TGTGCCAGCAGCGTTGATCCGGCCGGGGAGCTGTTTTTT	CASSVDPAGELFF	TRBV9	TRBJ2-2	-	few
TGTGCCAGCAGCGCGCATGGGGGACAGGGGGACACCTACGAGCAGTACTTC	CASSAHGGQGDTYEQYF	TRBV9	TRBJ2-7	TRBD1	few
TGTGCCAGCAGTGGTGGACAGGGCCCCATCGGGGGTCAGCCCCAGCATTTT	CASSGGQGPIGGQPQHF	TRBV6-1	TRBJ1-5	TRBD1	-
TGTGCCAGTTCGCAACGACCGGTGGCAGCGCTAGCCAAAAACATTCAGTACTTC	CASSQRPVAALAKNIQYF	TRBV19	TRBJ2-4	-	-
TGTGCCAGCTCCGCGGGACAGTACAATGAGCAGTTCTTC	CASSAGQYNEQFF	TRBV18	TRBJ2-1	-	-
TGCGCCAGCAGCCAAGAGGGGCGGGGGCGGGAGCCCCAGCATTTT	CASSQEGRGREPQHF	TRBV4-3	TRBJ1-5	-	once
TGTGCCAGCAGCCCAGGGGGACTGCCTCAAGAGACCCAGTACTTC	CASSPGGLPQETQYF	TRBV7-3	TRBJ2-5	-	-
TGTGCCAGTACCAACAGGGAGTACTATGGCTACACCTTC	CASTNREYYGYTF	TRBV19	TRBJ1-2	-	-
TGTGCCAGCAGCCGACCAACGACAGGGGGTCTCTCCTATAATTCACCCCTCCACTTT	CASSRPTTGGLSYNSPLHF	TRBV4-2	TRBJ1-6	TRBD1	once
TGTGCCAGCGCAAAGGGGGGGGACAATCAGCCCCAGCATTTT	CASAKGGDNQPQHF	TRBV28	TRBJ1-5	-	-
TGTGCCAGCAGCTCCGGGACAGGTGAAAAACTGTTTTTT	CASSSGTGEKLFF	TRBV6-5	TRBJ1-4	TRBD1	once
TGTGCCAGCAGCGTAGACGCGGGGAACACCGGGGAGCTGTTTTTT	CASSVDAGNTGELFF	TRBV9	TRBJ2-2	-	-
TGTGCCAGCAGCTACCGGGACAGGCCTTACTATGGCTACACCTTC	CASSYRDRPYYGYTF	TRBV7-9	TRBJ1-2	TRBD1	-
TGTGCCAGCAGACCCCAGGACTATAGCAATCAGCCCCAGCATTTT	CASRPQDYSNQPQHF	TRBV6-5	TRBJ1-5	-	-
TGTGCCAGCAGTCCCGTGACTAGCGGGGAATTACAGTTCTTC	CASSPVTSGELQFF	TRBV7-9	TRBJ2-1	TRBD2	-
TGTACCAGCAGGACGACAGGGGGAGATGGCTACACCTTC	CTSRTTGGDGYTF	TRBV28	TRBJ1-2	TRBD1	once
TGTGCCAGCAGCCTTAGCAATCAGCCCCAGCATTTT	CASSLSNQPQHF	TRBV7-2	TRBJ1-5	-	-
TGTGCCAGCAGTCTGGGACAGGGGGCCCATGAGCAGTTCTTC	CASSLGQGAHEQFF	TRBV9	TRBJ2-1	TRBD1	-
TGCGCTACAAACCGAGGTGAAGCTTTCTTT	CATNRGEAFF	TRBV23-1	TRBJ1-1	-	-
TGCGCCAGCACGGCTAGCGGGAGAACAGGAGATACGCAGTATTTT	CASTASGRTGDTQYF	TRBV28	TRBJ2-3	TRBD2	-